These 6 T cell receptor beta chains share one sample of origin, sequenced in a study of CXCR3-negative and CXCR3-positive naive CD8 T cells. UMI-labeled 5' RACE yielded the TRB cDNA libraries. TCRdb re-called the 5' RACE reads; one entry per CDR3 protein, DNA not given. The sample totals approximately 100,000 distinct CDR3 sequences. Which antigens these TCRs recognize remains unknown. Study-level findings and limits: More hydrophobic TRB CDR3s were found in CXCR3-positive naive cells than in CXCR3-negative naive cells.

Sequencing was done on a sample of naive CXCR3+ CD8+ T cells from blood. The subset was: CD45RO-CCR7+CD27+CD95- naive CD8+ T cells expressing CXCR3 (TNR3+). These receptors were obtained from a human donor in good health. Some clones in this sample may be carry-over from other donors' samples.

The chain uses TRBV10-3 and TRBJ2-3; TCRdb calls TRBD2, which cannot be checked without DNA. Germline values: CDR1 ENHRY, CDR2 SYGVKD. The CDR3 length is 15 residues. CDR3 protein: CAISVFSGATDTQYF.

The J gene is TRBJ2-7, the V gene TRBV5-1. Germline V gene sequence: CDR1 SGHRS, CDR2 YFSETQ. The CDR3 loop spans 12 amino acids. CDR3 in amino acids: CASSEALGEQYF. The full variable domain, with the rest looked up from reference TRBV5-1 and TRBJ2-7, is KAGVTQTPRYLIKTRGQQVTLSCSPISGHRSVSWYQQTPGQGLQFLFEYFSETQRNKGNFPGRFSGRQFSNSRSEMNVSTLELGDSALYLCASSEALGEQYFGPGTRLTVT.

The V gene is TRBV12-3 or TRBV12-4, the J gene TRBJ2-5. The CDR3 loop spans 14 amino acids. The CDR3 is CASRLGRWSETQYF.

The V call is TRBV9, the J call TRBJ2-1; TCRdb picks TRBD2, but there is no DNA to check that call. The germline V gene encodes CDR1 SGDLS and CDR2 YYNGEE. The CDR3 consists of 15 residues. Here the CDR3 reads CASSVGGTLYNEQFF.

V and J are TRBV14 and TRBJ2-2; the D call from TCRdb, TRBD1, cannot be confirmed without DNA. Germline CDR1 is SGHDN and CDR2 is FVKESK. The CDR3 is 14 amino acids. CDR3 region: CASSQVQGSGELFF.

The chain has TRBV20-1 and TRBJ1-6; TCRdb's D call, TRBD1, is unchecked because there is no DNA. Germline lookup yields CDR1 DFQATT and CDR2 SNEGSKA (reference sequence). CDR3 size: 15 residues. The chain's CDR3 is CSALPGHLSGSPLHF.